These T cell receptor beta chains were read from a single sample in a study of T cells in localized non-small cell lung cancer. The table came from immunoSEQ multiplex PCR; TCRdb's copy has only in-frame clones and leaves some out. Of 4,500 to 5,500 clones listed, under 40% are singletons. The sample was lung tumor tissue, taken before any cancer treatment. These receptors were collected from a male donor older than 55 with stage I lung adenocarcinoma. Both conserved end residues are part of each CDR3.

>TRBV19|TRBJ1-6
CASRTTGFNSPLHF
>TRBV30|TRBJ1-1
CAWSAGGNTEAFF
>TRBV9|TRBJ2-2
CASSVGTGRDTGELFF
>TRBV23-1|TRBJ1-4
CASSQSGGTPNEKLFF
>TRBV19|TRBJ2-7
CASSRARDRTYEQYF
>TRBV19|TRBJ2-3
CASSRQGSTDTQYF
>TRBV2|TRBJ2-3
CASSEGYSGGTTDTQYF
>TRBV6-1|TRBJ1-5
CASSEGINQPQHF
>TRBV9|TRBJ2-2
CASSVRGRAGELFF
>TRBV25-1|TRBJ1-4
CASRDRLLEKLFF
>TRBV5-1|TRBJ2-6
CASSPGGPGANVLTF
>TRBV12-2|TRBJ2-3
CASRLGTGGTDTQYF
>TRBV6-7|TRBJ1-5
CASSYSVDQPQHF
>TRBV5-1|TRBJ1-2
CASSSQGRVYGYTF
>TRBV30|TRBJ1-6
CAWRGDRSNSPLHF
>TRBV11-3|TRBJ1-2
CASSLDNWTGFGYTF
>TRBV4-1|TRBJ1-2
CASSHGTNGYTF
>TRBV19|TRBJ2-1
CASSRQGTPPLHDEQFF
>TRBV30|TRBJ2-6
CAWNRDAGANVLTF
>TRBV11-3|TRBJ2-1
CASSPPGRNYNEQFF
>TRBV9|TRBJ1-1
CASSSRATQDTEAFF
>TRBV29-1|TRBJ2-2
CSVKQGTGTGELFF
>TRBV10-2|TRBJ2-7
CASGFTSGGDEQYF
>TRBV6-8|TRBJ1-2
CASSYLGTATEGYTF
>TRBV19|TRBJ1-5
CASSFFARGNFDQPQHF
>TRBV30|TRBJ2-2
CAWSVSTWGGELFF
>TRBV7-7|TRBJ2-3
CASSLVMDSLFTDTQYF
>TRBV19|TRBJ1-5
CASTSGTADYSNQPQHF
>TRBV19|TRBJ2-3
CASSLGTTTDTQYF
>TRBV5-1|TRBJ1-4
CASSGGLTGVGEKLFF
>TRBV18|TRBJ1-1
CASSPAQRSGTEAFF
>TRBV9|TRBJ1-1
CASSPGQGIVTEAFF
>TRBV11-3|TRBJ2-2
CASSLGLASAGELFF
>TRBV23-1|TRBJ2-3
CASSQPGGDTQYF
>TRBV11-3|TRBJ2-1
CASSLVSGGTYNEQFF
>TRBV28|TRBJ1-5
CASNAGNSNQPQHF
>TRBV19|TRBJ1-5
CASSIVQNQPQHF
>TRBV19|TRBJ2-1
CASSEVSGAKGLF
>TRBV15|TRBJ1-5
CATSRDNRRADQQPQHF
>TRBV29-1|TRBJ2-5
CSVVGHLDQETQYF
>TRBV30|TRBJ2-4
CAWRKTGGDIQYF
>TRBV30|TRBJ2-3
CAWSRARLASRADTQYF
>TRBV19|TRBJ1-1
CASSIDRNTEAFF
>TRBV29-1|TRBJ2-2
CSVATGDANTGELFF
>TRBV30|TRBJ1-1
CAWSRQTAMNTEAFF
>TRBV11-3|TRBJ2-7
CASSLGQANYEQYF
>TRBV10-2|TRBJ2-1
CASSESQGSYNEQFF
>TRBV9|TRBJ1-2
CASREGTRAGGNYGYTF
>TRBV28|TRBJ1-6
CASTPSGAGSPLHF
>TRBV7-5|TRBJ1-3
CASSLVMGSRIPGNTIYF
>TRBV6-7|TRBJ1-1
CASRDREEAFF
>TRBV30|TRBJ1-3
CASGGGPSGNTIYF
>TRBV9|TRBJ2-1
CASSVLSGGSYNEQFF
>TRBV29-1|TRBJ2-5
CSAGQGAETQYF
>TRBV6-8|TRBJ2-6
CASTWAELSGANVLTF